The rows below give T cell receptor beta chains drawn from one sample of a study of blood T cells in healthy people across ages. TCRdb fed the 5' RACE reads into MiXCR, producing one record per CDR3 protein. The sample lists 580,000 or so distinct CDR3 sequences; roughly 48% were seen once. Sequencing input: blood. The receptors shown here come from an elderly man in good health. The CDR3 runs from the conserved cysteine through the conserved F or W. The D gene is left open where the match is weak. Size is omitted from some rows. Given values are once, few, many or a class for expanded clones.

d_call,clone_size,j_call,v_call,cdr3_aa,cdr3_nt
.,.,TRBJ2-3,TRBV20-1,CSAADEGSGDTQYF,TGCAGTGCGGCTGATGAAGGGTCGGGAGATACGCAGTATTTT
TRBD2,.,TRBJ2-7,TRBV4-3,CASSSAGSGASYEQYF,TGCGCCAGCAGCTCAGCAGGTAGCGGGGCCTCCTACGAGCAGTACTTC
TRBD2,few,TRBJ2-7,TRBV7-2,CASSLAVRTSGSYEQYF,TGTGCCAGCAGCTTAGCGGTGAGGACTAGCGGCTCCTACGAGCAGTACTTC
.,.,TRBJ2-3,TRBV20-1,CSASQPGTVLTDTQYF,TGCAGTGCTAGTCAACCCGGGACGGTCCTCACAGATACGCAGTATTTT
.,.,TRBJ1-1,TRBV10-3,CAISRQGMNTEAFF,TGTGCCATCAGCCGCCAGGGGATGAACACTGAAGCTTTCTTT
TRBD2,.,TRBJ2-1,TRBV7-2,CASSVSGINNEQFF,TGTGCCAGCAGCGTGAGCGGGATTAACAATGAGCAGTTCTTC
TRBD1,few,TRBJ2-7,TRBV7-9,CASSRDSGYEQYF,TGTGCCAGCAGCCGGGACAGTGGCTACGAGCAGTACTTC
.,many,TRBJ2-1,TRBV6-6,CASSSLRNEQFF,TGTGCCAGCAGTTCCCTGCGCAATGAGCAGTTCTTC
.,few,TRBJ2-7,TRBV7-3,CASSVSPDYEQYF,TGTGCCAGCAGCGTATCGCCAGATTACGAGCAGTACTTC
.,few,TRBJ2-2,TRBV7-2,CASSLILGATGELFF,TGTGCCAGCAGCTTAATTCTGGGGGCGACCGGGGAGCTGTTTTTT
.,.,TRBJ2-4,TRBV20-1,CSARDWHRNIQYF,TGCAGTGCTAGAGATTGGCACCGAAACATTCAGTACTTC
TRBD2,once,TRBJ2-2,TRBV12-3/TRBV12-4,CASSPWDTSGVPGELFF,TGTGCCAGCAGCCCCTGGGATACTAGCGGGGTTCCCGGGGAGCTGTTTTTT
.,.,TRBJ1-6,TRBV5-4,CASSLINSPLHF,TGTGCCAGCAGCTTGATTAATTCACCCCTCCACTTT
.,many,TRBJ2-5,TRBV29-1,CSVAQINQETQYF,TGCAGCGTTGCACAGATTAACCAAGAGACCCAGTACTTC
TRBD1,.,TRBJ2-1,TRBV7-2,CASSPDRGKHNEQFF,TGTGCCAGCAGCCCTGACAGGGGAAAACACAATGAGCAGTTCTTC
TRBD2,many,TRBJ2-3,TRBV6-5,CASSYSVWGGVGTDTQYF,TGTGCCAGCAGTTACTCTGTGTGGGGAGGGGTGGGCACAGATACGCAGTATTTT
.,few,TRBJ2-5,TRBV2,CASSERSGIQETQYF,TGTGCCAGCAGTGAACGGTCAGGAATACAAGAGACCCAGTACTTC
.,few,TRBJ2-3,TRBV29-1,CSVEADSTDTQYF,TGCAGCGTTGAAGCTGACAGCACAGATACGCAGTATTTT
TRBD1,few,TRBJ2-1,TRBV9,CASSVTGANNEQFF,TGTGCCAGCAGCGTGACAGGGGCAAACAATGAGCAGTTCTTC
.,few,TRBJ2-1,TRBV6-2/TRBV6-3,CASRLTGTPSYNGQFF,TGTGCCAGCAGACTTACCGGGACTCCATCCTACAATGGGCAGTTCTTC
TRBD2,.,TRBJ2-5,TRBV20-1,CSAWTSGNAFGETQYF,TGCAGTGCTTGGACTAGCGGGAACGCTTTTGGGGAGACCCAGTACTTC
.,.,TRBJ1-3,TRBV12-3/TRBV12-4,CASSFRGSGNTIYF,TGTGCCAGCAGTTTTCGGGGCTCTGGAAACACCATATATTTT
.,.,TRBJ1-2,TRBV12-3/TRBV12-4,CASTFGYGYTF,TGTGCCAGCACCTTTGGCTATGGCTACACCTTC
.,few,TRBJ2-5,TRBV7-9,CASSLNMAGTQGTQYF,TGTGCCAGCAGCTTAAACATGGCCGGGACACAGGGGACCCAGTACTTC
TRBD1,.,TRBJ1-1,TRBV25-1,CASRARTGHMNTEAFF,TGTGCCAGCAGAGCGAGGACAGGGCACATGAACACTGAAGCTTTCTTT
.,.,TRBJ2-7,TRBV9,CASSVGTGGTYEQYF,TGTGCCAGCAGCGTAGGCACAGGCGGGACCTACGAGCAGTACTTC
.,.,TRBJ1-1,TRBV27,CASSTGGNGDEAFF,TGTGCCAGCAGTACTGGGGGGAACGGGGACGAAGCTTTCTTT
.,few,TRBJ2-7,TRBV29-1,CSVVRGDYEQYF,TGCAGCGTTGTCCGGGGAGATTACGAGCAGTACTTC
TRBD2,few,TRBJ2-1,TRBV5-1,CASSLAGGPGTYNEQFF,TGCGCCAGCAGCTTGGCGGGGGGGCCTGGTACCTACAATGAGCAGTTCTTC
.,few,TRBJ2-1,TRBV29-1,CSVDVDEQFF,TGCAGCGTTGATGTTGATGAGCAGTTCTTC
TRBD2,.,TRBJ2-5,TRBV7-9,CASSLGSAGTSSYF,TGTGCCAGCAGCTTAGGTTCGGCCGGGACTAGCTCGTACTTC
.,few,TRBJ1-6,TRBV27,CASSLVATEAAPLHF,TGTGCCAGCAGTTTGGTTGCTACCGAGGCAGCACCCCTCCACTTT
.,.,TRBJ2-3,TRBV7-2,CASSLNKGPTDTQYF,TGTGCCAGCAGCTTAAATAAGGGACCCACAGATACGCAGTATTTT
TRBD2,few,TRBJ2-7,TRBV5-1,CASSLGLAGNSYEQYF,TGCGCCAGCAGCTTAGGACTAGCGGGAAACTCCTACGAGCAGTACTTC
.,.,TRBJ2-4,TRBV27,CASSLNRVNIQYF,TGTGCCAGCAGTTTGAACAGGGTAAACATTCAGTACTTC
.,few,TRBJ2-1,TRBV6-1,CASVRDHYNEQFF,TGTGCCAGCGTCCGGGACCACTACAATGAGCAGTTCTTC
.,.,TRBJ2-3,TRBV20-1,CSARQGGNTDTQYF,TGCAGTGCAAGGCAGGGGGGGAATACAGATACGCAGTATTTT
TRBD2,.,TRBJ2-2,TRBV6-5,CASSYPTSGPNTGELFF,TGTGCCAGCAGTTACCCGACTAGCGGGCCGAACACCGGGGAGCTGTTTTTT
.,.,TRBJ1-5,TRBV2,CASTTLGVGNQPQHF,TGTGCCAGCACCACGTTAGGGGTTGGCAATCAGCCCCAGCATTTT
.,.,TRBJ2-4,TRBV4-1,CASSQPFEENIQYF,TGCGCCAGCAGCCAGCCCTTTGAAGAAAACATTCAGTACTTC
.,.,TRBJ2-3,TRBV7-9,CASSPTQRTSTGTQYF,TGTGCCAGCAGCCCCACGCAGCGAACTAGCACAGGTACGCAGTATTTT
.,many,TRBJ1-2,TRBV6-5,CASSYSEGRRGYTF,TGTGCCAGCAGTTACTCAGAGGGAAGAAGGGGCTACACCTTC
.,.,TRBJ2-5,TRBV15,CATSRDRWGGGARETQYF,TGTGCCACCAGCAGAGATAGATGGGGCGGCGGGGCGAGGGAGACCCAGTACTTC
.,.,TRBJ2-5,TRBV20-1,CSARGGAYQETQYF,TGCAGTGCCAGGGGAGGGGCGTACCAAGAGACCCAGTACTTC
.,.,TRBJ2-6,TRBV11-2,CACGGQFIVGGANVLTF,TGTGCCTGCGGGGGACAGTTCATTGTTGGTGGGGCCAACGTCCTGACTTTC
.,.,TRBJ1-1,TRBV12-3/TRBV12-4,CASSWRREMNTEAFF,TGTGCCAGCAGTTGGCGCAGGGAAATGAACACTGAAGCTTTCTTT
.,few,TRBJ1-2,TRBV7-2,CASSPHQTVPYGYTF,TGTGCCAGCAGCCCCCACCAGACAGTGCCCTATGGCTACACCTTC
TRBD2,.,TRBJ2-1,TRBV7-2,CASSRGLAFYNEQFF,TGTGCCAGCAGCCGGGGACTAGCGTTCTACAATGAGCAGTTCTTC
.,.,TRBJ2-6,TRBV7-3,CASSTQGTLLAGANVLTF,TGTGCCAGCAGCACACAGGGAACCCTCTTGGCTGGGGCCAACGTCCTGACTTTC
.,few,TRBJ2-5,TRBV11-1,CASSFQDQETQYF,TGTGCCAGCAGCTTCCAGGACCAAGAGACCCAGTACTTC
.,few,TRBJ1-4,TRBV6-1,CASRNRRSTNEKLFF,TGTGCCAGCAGGAACAGGAGATCAACTAATGAAAAACTGTTTTTT
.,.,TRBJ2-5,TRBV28,CASSLPQRQETQYF,TGTGCCAGCAGTTTACCACAAAGACAAGAGACCCAGTACTTC
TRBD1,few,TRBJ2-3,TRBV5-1,CASSLVDRISTDTQYF,TGCGCCAGCAGCTTGGTGGACAGGATTAGCACAGATACGCAGTATTTT
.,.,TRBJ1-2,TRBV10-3,CAISAAGTEHGYTF,TGTGCCATCAGTGCGGCAGGGACGGAACATGGCTACACCTTC
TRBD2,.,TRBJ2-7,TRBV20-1,CSASALAGAHSYNEQYF,TGCAGTGCTAGTGCTCTAGCGGGAGCCCACTCCTACAATGAGCAGTACTTC
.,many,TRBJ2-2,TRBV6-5,CASSYRLTGRNGELFF,TGTGCCAGCAGTTACCGTTTAACAGGGAGGAACGGGGAGCTGTTTTTT
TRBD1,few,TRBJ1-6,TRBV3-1,CASSQDARVRGHNSPLHF,TGTGCCAGCAGCCAAGACGCCCGGGTCAGGGGGCATAATTCACCCCTCCACTTT
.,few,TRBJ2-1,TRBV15,CATSRDLDASYNEQFF,TGTGCCACCAGCAGAGATCTGGACGCCTCCTACAATGAGCAGTTCTTC
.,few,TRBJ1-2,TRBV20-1,CSARGQGTGYTF,TGCAGTGCTAGAGGGCAGGGGACTGGCTACACCTTC
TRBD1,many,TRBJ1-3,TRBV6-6,CASRQGALGGNTIYF,TGTGCCAGCAGACAGGGGGCCTTGGGTGGAAACACCATATATTTT